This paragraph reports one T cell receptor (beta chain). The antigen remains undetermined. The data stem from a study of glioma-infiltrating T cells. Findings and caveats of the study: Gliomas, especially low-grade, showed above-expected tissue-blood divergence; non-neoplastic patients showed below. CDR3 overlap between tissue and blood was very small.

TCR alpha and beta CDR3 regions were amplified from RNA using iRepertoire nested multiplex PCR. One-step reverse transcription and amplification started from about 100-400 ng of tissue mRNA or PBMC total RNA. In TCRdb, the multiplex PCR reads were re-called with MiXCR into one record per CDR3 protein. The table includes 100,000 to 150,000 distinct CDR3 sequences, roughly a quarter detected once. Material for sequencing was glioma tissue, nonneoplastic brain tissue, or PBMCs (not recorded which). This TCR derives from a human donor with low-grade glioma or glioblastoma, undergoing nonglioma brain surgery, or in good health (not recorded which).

The CDR3 sequence is CASSRQGTSGGTDTQYF. The DNA of the CDR3 is TGCGCCAGCAGCCGACAGGGGACTAGCGGGGGCACAGATACGCAGTATTTT. The V and J genes are TRBV4-1 and TRBJ2-3; 13 bases are a match to TRBD2. CDR1 and CDR2 from the germline V gene are MGHRA and YSYEKL. Trimming at V came to 4 bases and at J to 1 base, leaving 5 bases not matched to a gene. CDR3 length: 17 amino acids.